These T cell receptor beta chains were read from a single sample in a study of T cell repertoires in cytomegalovirus infection. TCRdb independently ran MiXCR on the reads; one entry per CDR3 protein. This table has some 400,000 distinct CDR3 sequences, around 32% appearing once. Specimen: PBMCs. These receptors were collected from a human donor in good health (CMV status not recorded). Some clones in this sample may be carry-over from other donors' samples. CDR3s include the opening cysteine and the closing phenylalanine or tryptophan. D genes are given only for firm matches. Only part of the rows carry a size: once, few, many, or a class if the clone is expanded.

j_call: TRBJ2-7; clone_size: few; d_call: .; v_call: TRBV11-1; cdr3_aa: CASSRDGDEQYF; cdr3_nt: TGTGCCAGCAGCCGGGACGGCGACGAGCAGTACTTC
j_call: TRBJ1-1; clone_size: .; d_call: .; v_call: TRBV29-1; cdr3_aa: CSVEVGMNTEAFF; cdr3_nt: TGCAGCGTTGAAGTCGGAATGAACACTGAAGCTTTCTTT
j_call: TRBJ2-1; clone_size: .; d_call: .; v_call: TRBV20-1; cdr3_aa: CSATQGIEQFF; cdr3_nt: TGCAGTGCGACTCAGGGAATTGAGCAGTTCTTC
j_call: TRBJ2-1; clone_size: .; d_call: .; v_call: TRBV12-3/TRBV12-4; cdr3_aa: CASSWETYNEQFF; cdr3_nt: TGTGCCAGCAGCTGGGAAACCTACAATGAGCAGTTCTTC
j_call: TRBJ2-7; clone_size: many; d_call: .; v_call: TRBV7-2; cdr3_aa: CASSSHYEQYF; cdr3_nt: TGTGCCAGCAGCTCGCACTACGAGCAGTACTTC
j_call: TRBJ2-3; clone_size: .; d_call: TRBD2; v_call: TRBV7-3; cdr3_aa: CASSYEWAGGTDTQYF; cdr3_nt: TGTGCCAGCAGTTATGAATGGGCGGGGGGCACAGATACGCAGTATTTT
j_call: TRBJ1-2; clone_size: many; d_call: .; v_call: TRBV7-2; cdr3_aa: CASSLTPEISGYTF; cdr3_nt: TGTGCCAGCAGCCTGACCCCAGAGATTTCGGGCTACACCTTC
j_call: TRBJ2-3; clone_size: .; d_call: TRBD2; v_call: TRBV7-2; cdr3_aa: CASSLVAGVRTDTQYF; cdr3_nt: TGTGCCAGCAGCTTAGTGGCGGGGGTAAGGACAGATACGCAGTATTTT
j_call: TRBJ1-4; clone_size: .; d_call: .; v_call: TRBV24-1; cdr3_aa: CATSDPGRLTTNEKLFF; cdr3_nt: TGTGCCACCAGTGACCCTGGACGACTGACAACTAATGAAAAACTGTTTTTT
j_call: TRBJ1-3; clone_size: many; d_call: .; v_call: TRBV7-2; cdr3_aa: CASSLGFVGRERNTIYF; cdr3_nt: TGTGCCAGCAGCTTAGGGTTCGTGGGCAGGGAGAGAAACACCATATATTTT
j_call: TRBJ1-6; clone_size: many; d_call: .; v_call: TRBV7-2; cdr3_aa: CASSLSAVYNSPLHF; cdr3_nt: TGTGCCAGCAGCTTGTCGGCAGTGTATAATTCACCCCTCCACTTT
j_call: TRBJ2-7; clone_size: .; d_call: TRBD2; v_call: TRBV29-1; cdr3_aa: CSAAKGLAGGEQYF; cdr3_nt: TGCAGCGCTGCAAAGGGACTAGCGGGGGGCGAGCAGTACTTC
j_call: TRBJ1-2; clone_size: few; d_call: TRBD1; v_call: TRBV6-2/TRBV6-3; cdr3_aa: CASSSPGDRNYGYTF; cdr3_nt: TGTGCCAGCAGTTCTCCGGGGGACAGAAACTATGGCTACACCTTC